Following are 24 T cell receptor beta chains from one sample sequenced in a study of PD-L1 blockade in urothelial cancer. Sequencing was performed with immunoSEQ multiplex PCR; in TCRdb, only in-frame clones are kept and a portion is missing. This sample has tens of thousands of clones; 65% to 90% occur once, and the top ten carry less than 40%. Sequenced material: PBMCs, taken around atezolizumab (anti-PD-L1) treatment. These TCRs come from a man aged 55 to 70 with urothelial cancer.

The chain joins TRBV19 to TRBJ1-2, with 7 bases identical to TRBD1. The V gene's germline CDR1 is LNHDA and CDR2 SQIVND (reference sequence). Trimming cost V 4 bases and J 3 bases; bases outside gene matches: 5. This CDR3 spans 14 amino acids. CDR3 nucleotides: TGTGCCAGTAGTAGGACAGGTGAGGACTATGGCTACACCTTC. Translation gives CASSRTGEDYGYTF. Combining the CDR3 with reference TRBV19 and TRBJ1-2 gives the whole variable domain DGGITQSPKYLFRKEGQNVTLSCEQNLNHDAMYWYRQDPGQGLRLIYYSQIVNDFQKGDIAEGYSVSREKKESFPLTVTSAQKNPTAFYLCASSRTGEDYGYTFGSGTRLTVV.

This clone was found once. This sequence joins TRBV29-1 and TRBJ1-2, with 11 bases matching TRBD1. Germline V CDR1 and CDR2: SQVTM, ANQGSEA. V lost 4 bases and J lost 2; bases outside the gene matches: 15. The CDR3 length is 18 residues. The CDR3 spells CSVVPDRGRRASNYGYTF. The CDR3 bases are TGCAGCGTTGTGCCGGACAGGGGGCGTCGGGCGTCGAACTATGGCTACACCTTC.

This chain connects TRBV4-1 to TRBJ1-2; TRBD1 agrees at 7 bases. The CDR3 length is 15 residues. Germline V CDR1 and CDR2: MGHRA, YSYEKL. The ends lost 0 bases at V and 7 bases at J; junction bases unmatched: 8. The CDR3 sequence: CASSQDQGDPLGYTF. Here the CDR3 DNA reads TGCGCCAGCAGCCAAGATCAGGGGGACCCACTTGGCTACACCTTC.

This chain uses TRBV6-5 with TRBJ2-3; TRBD1 matches 8 bases. The CDR3 spans 15 residues. The V gene end was trimmed by 8 bases and the J gene end by 0 bases; junction bases not matched to a gene: 7. CDR1 and CDR2 (germline): MNHEY, SVGAGI. The CDR3 reads CASEEGQASTDTQYF. The CDR3 DNA reads TGTGCCAGCGAAGAGGGACAGGCTAGCACAGATACGCAGTATTTT.

This chain links TRBV9 with TRBJ2-5; a possible D gene is TRBD2 (6 bases). The V gene's germline CDR1 is SGDLS and CDR2 YYNGEE. V shed 4 bases and J shed 9 bases, with 10 bases lying between them. This CDR3 contains 11 residues. The CDR3 DNA follows: TGTGCCAGCAGCCCCGGAGGGCCCCAGTACTTC. Protein: CASSPGGPQYF.

The chain joins TRBV18 to TRBJ2-2; D might be TRBD1 (5 bases). Germline values: CDR1 KGHSH, CDR2 LQKENI. V was clipped by 7 bases and J by 0 bases, with 12 bases between them. This CDR3 has 15 amino acids. The CDR3 is CASFPGFANTGELFF. CDR3 bases: TGTGCCAGCTTTCCAGGGTTCGCGAACACCGGGGAGCTGTTTTTT.

This chain connects TRBV7-2 to TRBJ1-5; D is unclear. Per the germline V gene, CDR1 is SGHTA and CDR2 is FQGNSA. Trimming stripped 3 bases from V and 1 base from J, with 10 bases between. The length of the CDR3 is 15 residues. The CDR3, as DNA: TGTGCCAGCAGCTTCCTCGGGTTGAGCAATCAGCCCCAGCATTTT. Translated: CASSFLGLSNQPQHF.

The rearrangement links TRBV10-1 to TRBJ1-3; a possible D gene is TRBD1 (5 bases). Trimming cost V 4 bases and J 0 bases, with 10 bases left between them. The CDR3 consists of 15 residues. CDR1 is WNHNN and CDR2 is SYGVQD in the germline V gene (reference sequence). The CDR3 loop is CASSASGISGNTIYF. CDR3 in DNA: TGCGCCAGCAGTGCCTCAGGGATCTCTGGAAACACCATATATTTT.

This clone has more than one count but fewer than ten. This chain connects TRBV5-1 to TRBJ1-5; D perhaps matches TRBD1 (5 bases). The V gene's germline CDR1 is SGHRS and CDR2 YFSETQ. This CDR3 is 14 amino acids long. Trimming left V 1 base short and J 7 bases short, with 12 bases between. The CDR3 loop reads CASSLKGGGQPQHF. In DNA form, the CDR3 reads TGCGCCAGCAGCTTGAAGGGCGGGGGGCAGCCCCAGCATTTT.

This rearrangement joins TRBV6-7 to TRBJ1-1, with D possibly matching TRBD1 (5 bases). Being an ORF, TRBV6-7 has a function that is uncertain. The CDR3 extends over 14 amino acids. Trimming cost V 0 bases and J 1 base, with 6 bases left between them. The CDR3 spells CASSYSTGNTEAFF. CDR3 nucleotides: TGTGCCAGCAGTTACTCCACAGGGAACACTGAAGCTTTCTTT.

A single count supports this clone. The chain joins TRBV5-5 to TRBJ1-5; no firm D call. The CDR3 is 16 residues long. V was shortened by 4 bases and J by 2 bases, with 16 bases between the two germline ends. Germline CDR1 and CDR2: SGHKS and YYEKEE (reference sequence). The CDR3 region is CASSDRGGGGNQPQHF. CDR3 nucleotides: TGTGCCAGCAGCGACCGAGGTGGAGGAGGCAATCAGCCCCAGCATTTT. Combining the CDR3 with reference TRBV5-5 and TRBJ1-5 gives the whole variable domain DAGVTQSPTHLIKTRGQQVTLRCSPISGHKSVSWYQQVLGQGPQFIFQYYEKEERGRGNFPDRFSARQFPNYSSELNVNALLLGDSALYLCASSDRGGGGNQPQHFGDGTRLSIL.

The chain combines TRBV5-4 with TRBJ2-7, with 15 positions matching TRBD2. This CDR3 spans 16 amino acids. Germline CDR1 SGHNT, CDR2 YYREEE (reference sequence). Germline trimming cut 4 bases from V and 5 bases from J; bases unmatched to any gene: 7. The CDR3 reads CASSPGLAGGFDEQYF. The CDR3 bases are TGTGCCAGCAGCCCGGGACTAGCGGGAGGCTTCGACGAGCAGTACTTC.

The chain couples TRBV9 to TRBJ1-3, with D maybe TRBD1 (5 bases). Trimming pared 0 bases from V and 2 bases from J, leaving 9 bases between. CDR1 and CDR2 from the germline V gene are SGDLS and YYNGEE. This CDR3 has 15 residues. The CDR3 DNA is TGTGCCAGCAGCGTAGCGTCAGGGACTGGAAACACCATATATTTT. Translated, it gives CASSVASGTGNTIYF. Looking up the rest from reference TRBV9 and TRBJ1-3 gives the full variable domain: DSGVTQTPKHLITATGQRVTLRCSPRSGDLSVYWYQQSLDQGLQFLIQYYNGEERAKGNILERFSAQQFPDLHSELNLSSLELGDSALYFCASSVASGTGNTIYFGEGSWLTVV.

This rearrangement joins TRBV19 to TRBJ1-4, with 7 bases fitting TRBD1. CDR1 is LNHDA and CDR2 is SQIVND in the germline V gene (reference sequence). With 6 bases clipped from V and 8 bases from J, the junction kept 9 bases outside the gene matches. The CDR3 is 14 residues long. The CDR3 DNA reads as TGTGCCAGTAGATCGACAGGGCAATTGGAAAAACTGTTTTTT. Protein product: CASRSTGQLEKLFF.

The CDR3 DNA is TGCGCCAGCAGCTTGCGGGAGGGGAACACCGGGGAGCTGTTTTTT. Its translation: CASSLREGNTGELFF. This chain connects TRBV5-1 to TRBJ2-2, with TRBD2 matching 8 bases. Trimming cost V 1 base and J 1 base; bases outside gene matches: 0. Germline V gene data show CDR1 as SGHRS and CDR2 as YFSETQ. This CDR3 contains 15 residues. The whole variable domain, remainder taken from reference TRBV5-1 and TRBJ2-2, is KAGVTQTPRYLIKTRGQQVTLSCSPISGHRSVSWYQQTPGQGLQFLFEYFSETQRNKGNFPGRFSGRQFSNSRSEMNVSTLELGDSALYLCASSLREGNTGELFFGEGSRLTVL.

This clone was detected only once. The rearrangement uses TRBV5-1 and TRBJ2-3, with TRBD2 matching 8 bases. J was trimmed by 4 bases and V by 4 bases; bases with no gene match: 11. Germline V lookup: CDR1 SGHRS, CDR2 YFSETQ. This CDR3 region has 16 residues. CDR3 DNA: TGCGCCAGCAGCGCGGGACTTCCCGGGAGGGCAGATACGCAGTATTTT. This sequence encodes CASSAGLPGRADTQYF.

The rearrangement links TRBV7-8 to TRBJ2-7, with a weak D call TRBD2 (6 bases). The CDR3 covers 16 residues. The germline V gene has CDR1 SGHVS and CDR2 FQNEAQ. Trimming took 6 bases from V and 2 from J, leaving 20 bases between them. The CDR3 loop is CASSPAVIAAPYEQYF. The CDR3 DNA reads TGTGCCAGCAGTCCCGCGGTGATAGCGGCACCCTACGAGCAGTACTTC.

The count of this clone is one. The CDR3 protein is CASSPTRGPQPQHF. CDR3 coding DNA: TGTGCCAGCTCACCGACCAGGGGGCCACAGCCCCAGCATTTT. This chain joins TRBV18 and TRBJ1-5; 8 bases align to TRBD1. Germline CDR1 and CDR2: KGHSH and LQKENI. The CDR3 loop spans 14 amino acids. Germline trimming cut 3 bases from V and 7 bases from J; bases unmatched to any gene: 5.

The chain has TRBV5-1 and TRBJ2-2; D not certain. The CDR3 contains 16 residues. Germline V gene data show CDR1 as SGHRS and CDR2 as YFSETQ. V was shortened by 2 bases and J by 0 bases, with 11 bases between the two germline ends. The chain's CDR3 is CASSFQSVSNTGELFF. CDR3 nucleotide sequence: TGCGCCAGCAGCTTCCAAAGCGTCTCGAACACCGGGGAGCTGTTTTTT.

This clone was counted once. This chain uses TRBV19 with TRBJ1-2; D remains unclear. The CDR3 totals 15 residues. Germline values: CDR1 LNHDA, CDR2 SQIVND (reference sequence). The V end lost 5 bases, the J end lost 4 bases, and 17 bases lay between the germline ends. The CDR3 reads CASSLGVGTRYGYTF. Written as DNA, the CDR3 is TGTGCCAGTAGTTTGGGAGTGGGTACCCGCTATGGCTACACCTTC.

Notes on this clone: The junction does not match germline at one end; this may be a read error. V usage is TRBV7-7 and J usage is TRBJ2-3; 8 bases line up with TRBD2. The CDR3 runs 16 residues. CDR1 and CDR2 (germline): SSHAT, FNYEAQ (reference sequence). The CDR3 nucleotides read TGTGCTAGCAGCTTTGGGGCCGGGGGGGGCACAGATACGCAGTATTTT. Its translation: CASSFGAGGGTDTQYF.

The J gene is TRBJ1-5, the V gene TRBV21-1. TRBV21-1 represents a pseudogene. The CDR3 loop spans 16 amino acids. CDR3 in amino acids: CASSKGGLAPNQPQHF. For the CDR3, the DNA is TGTGCCAGCAGCAAAGGCGGTTTGGCCCCCAATCAGCCCCAGCATTTT.

The chain is built from TRBV15 and TRBJ2-5; 8 bases are a match to TRBD1. The CDR3 length is 13 residues. Looked up from germline, CDR1 is LNHNV and CDR2 is YYDKDF (reference sequence). Trimming removed 7 bases from V and 2 bases from J; junction bases left unmatched: 3. CDR3 DNA: TGTGCCACCACCGGACAGGGTCAAGAGACCCAGTACTTC. The encoded protein is CATTGQGQETQYF. Together with reference TRBV15 and TRBJ2-5, the CDR3 gives the full variable domain: DAMVIQNPRYQVTQFGKPVTLSCSQTLNHNVMYWYQQKSSQAPKLLFHYYDKDFNNEADTPDNFQSRRPNTSFCFLDIRSPGLGDTAMYLCATTGQGQETQYFGPGTRLLVL.

This clone came up once. The chain carries TRBV6-5 and TRBJ2-5; 8 bases line up with TRBD1. Unmatched junction bases numbered 14, after V lost 5 bases and J lost 12 bases. The germline V gene encodes CDR1 MNHEY and CDR2 SVGAGI. There are 14 residues in the CDR3. The chain's CDR3 is CASSRTDRARLEYF. The DNA of the CDR3 is TGTGCCAGCAGTCGGACGGACAGGGCGCGGTTGGAGTACTTC.